This T cell receptor (beta chain) stems from a study of cytomegalovirus exposure and HLA in healthy donors. The PCR was carried out with 60 Vbeta primers and 13 Jbeta primers. The assay was immunoSEQ multiplex PCR, and TCRdb's table has in-frame clones only and misses some. The sample lists 100,000 or so clones, around two thirds occurring once. The sequenced material came from PBMCs. The clonotype comes from a human donor in good health.

The CDR3 region is CASRGTGQRPYEQYF. The CDR3, as DNA: TGTGCCAGCAGGGGGACAGGTCAACGGCCCTACGAGCAGTACTTC. V and J are TRBV28 and TRBJ2-7; TRBD1 matches at 8 bases. Germline V gene data show CDR1 as MDHEN and CDR2 as SYDVKM. With V trimmed by 6 bases and J by 2 bases, 9 bases remained unmatched. This CDR3 is built from 15 residues.